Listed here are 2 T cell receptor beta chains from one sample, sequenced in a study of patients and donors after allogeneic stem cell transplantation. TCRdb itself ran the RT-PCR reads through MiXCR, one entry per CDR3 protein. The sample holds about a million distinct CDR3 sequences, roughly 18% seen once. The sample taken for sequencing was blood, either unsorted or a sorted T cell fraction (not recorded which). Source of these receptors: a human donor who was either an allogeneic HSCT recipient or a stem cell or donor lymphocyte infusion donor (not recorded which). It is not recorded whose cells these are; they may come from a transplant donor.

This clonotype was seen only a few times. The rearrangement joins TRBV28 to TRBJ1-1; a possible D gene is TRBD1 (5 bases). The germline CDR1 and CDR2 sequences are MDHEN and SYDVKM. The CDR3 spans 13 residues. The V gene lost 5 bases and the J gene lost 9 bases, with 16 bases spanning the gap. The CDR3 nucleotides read TGTGCCAGCAGTCCCCAGGACATACGACAAGCTTTCTTT. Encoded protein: CASSPQDIRQAFF.

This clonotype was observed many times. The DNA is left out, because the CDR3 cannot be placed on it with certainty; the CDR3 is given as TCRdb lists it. CDR3 protein: CASSFGAGELFF. This rearrangement joins TRBV27 to TRBJ2-2. The CDR3 is 12 amino acids long, termini counted. Germline assignment: CDR1 MNHEY and CDR2 SMNVEV (reference sequence).